This TCR beta chain came from a study of blood T cell repertoires in COVID-19. The repertoire was sequenced with immunoSEQ multiplex PCR; TCRdb's copy has only in-frame clones and lacks some. The sample has some 420,000 clones; around 91% are singletons. CDR1 and CDR2 (germline): SGHVS, FQNEAQ. This CDR3 region has 15 residues. Trimming took 4 bases from V and 5 from J; bases not matched to a gene: 3. Recovery among Cohort 3 donors was established by two negative PCRs, clearance, or symptom resolution. The sequenced sample was PBMCs or T cells enriched from blood (not recorded which). The genes are TRBV7-8 and TRBJ2-1, with 12 bases lining up with TRBD2. The TCR originated in a man under 40 who had recovered from COVID-19. The CDR3 DNA sequence: TGTGCCAGCAGCTCTAGCGGGAGGGCCCACAATGAGCAGTTCTTC. It yields the protein CASSSSGRAHNEQFF.